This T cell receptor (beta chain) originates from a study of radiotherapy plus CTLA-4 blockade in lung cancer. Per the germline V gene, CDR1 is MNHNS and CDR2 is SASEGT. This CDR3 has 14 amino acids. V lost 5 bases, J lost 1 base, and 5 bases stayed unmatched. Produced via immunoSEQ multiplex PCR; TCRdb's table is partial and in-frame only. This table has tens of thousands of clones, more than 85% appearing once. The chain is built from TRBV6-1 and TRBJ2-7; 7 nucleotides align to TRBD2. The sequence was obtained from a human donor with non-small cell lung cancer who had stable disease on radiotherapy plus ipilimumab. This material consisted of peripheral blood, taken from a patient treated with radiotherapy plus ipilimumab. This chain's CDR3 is CASSLSGTSYEQYF. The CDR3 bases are TGTGCCAGCAGTTTAAGCGGGACGTCCTACGAGCAGTACTTC.